Listed below are T cell receptor beta chains from one sample, sequenced in a study of shared clonotypes between healthy human individuals. Repertoires were generated with immunoSEQ multiplex PCR, while TCRdb's copy carries only in-frame clones and drops some. Of millions of clones listed, roughly 95% are singletons. Source material: naive CD4+ T cells sorted from blood. These receptors were taken from a man younger than 35 in good health. Each CDR3 is given with its conserved first and last residue. The D gene is left open where the match is weak. Expanded clones are given a class, and other clones once, few, many or no size at all.

d_call	v_call	j_call	clone_size	cdr3_nt	cdr3_aa
TRBD1	TRBV2	TRBJ2-2	.	TGTGCCAGCAGTCTAAGACAGGGGAACACCGGGGAGCTGTTTTTT	CASSLRQGNTGELFF
.	TRBV7-9	TRBJ2-3	.	TGTGCCAGCGCACTGTCGGGCACAGATACGCAGTATTTT	CASALSGTDTQYF
.	TRBV2	TRBJ2-7	.	TGTGCCAGCAGTGGACTATACGAGCAGTACTTC	CASSGLYEQYF
.	TRBV28	TRBJ1-5	.	TGTGCCAGCAGTTTTCGTACCGACCGGTCGCCCCAGCATTTT	CASSFRTDRSPQHF
TRBD1	TRBV5-1	TRBJ2-3	.	TGCGCCAGCAGCTTGTTTGGGGACAGGGTAAAAGGCACAGATACGCAGTATTTT	CASSLFGDRVKGTDTQYF
.	TRBV6-1	TRBJ1-4	.	TGTGCCAGCAGACCTCCCGGGAGCACTAATGAAAAACTGTTTTTT	CASRPPGSTNEKLFF
.	TRBV6-5	TRBJ1-3	.	TGTGCCAGCAGCAAGGGGAACACCATATATTTT	CASSKGNTIYF
.	TRBV5-1	TRBJ1-2	once	TGCGCCAGCAGCATACAGGGTGTGGACTATGGCTACACCTTC	CASSIQGVDYGYTF
.	TRBV30	TRBJ2-7	.	TGTGCCTGGAGTTTCGGGACTTACGAGCAGTACTTC	CAWSFGTYEQYF
.	TRBV28	TRBJ2-7	once	TGTGCCAGCAGTTTATCGAGGGGCTGGGGCGAGCAGTACTTC	CASSLSRGWGEQYF
.	TRBV6-1	TRBJ2-4	.	TGTGCCAGCAGCGGTCGGACGCAGAACATTCAGTACTTC	CASSGRTQNIQYF
.	TRBV27	TRBJ2-7	.	TGTGCCAGCAGTCTGACTGGGTCCTACGAGCAGTACTTC	CASSLTGSYEQYF
.	TRBV11-2	TRBJ1-6	.	TGTGCCAGCAGCTTAAGAGGGGGAAGCTCCTATAATTCACCCCTCCACTTT	CASSLRGGSSYNSPLHF
.	TRBV28	TRBJ1-3	.	TGTGCCAGCAGTTTAGGGTTCGGGGAGTGGGGCACTGGAAACACCATATATTTT	CASSLGFGEWGTGNTIYF
.	TRBV28	TRBJ1-5	.	TGTGCCAGCCGCGGGGAAAATCAGCCCCAGCATTTT	CASRGENQPQHF
TRBD1	TRBV7-6	TRBJ1-2	.	TGTGCCAGCAGCCTACGACAGGGTAACTATGGCTACACCTTC	CASSLRQGNYGYTF
.	TRBV7-9	TRBJ1-1	.	TGTGCCAGCAGTCGTGACAGGCCTGAAGCTTTCTTT	CASSRDRPEAFF
.	TRBV30	TRBJ2-7	.	TGTGCCTGGATGAAAGCCCCTGGCACAACCTACGAGCAGTACTTC	CAWMKAPGTTYEQYF